These 28 T cell receptor beta chains were sequenced from one sample in a study of shared clonotypes between healthy human individuals (TCRdb year 2020). The library was prepared using the immunoSEQ multiplex PCR assay. TCRdb took over this immuneACCESS table, retaining in-frame rearrangements with V and J assigned. Such tables are incomplete; in checked studies, under half of the missing clones stem from an unresolved V gene, and the remainder is unexplained. The sample yields some 2,000,000 clones; 90% to 97% were counted once. The ten most abundant clones make up 0.13% of the sample. Sequenced sample: naive CD4+ T cells sorted from blood. The intended sense of this specimen's cell subset or site label: CD45RA+ positively selected. The receptor source for this set is a man aged 18 to 29 in good health.

This clone appeared a single time. This chain joins TRBV4-1 and TRBJ1-2; D possibly corresponds to TRBD1 (5 bases). CDR3 length equals 12 residues. Trimming took off 0 bases at V and 11 bases at J, with 10 bases between the two ends. CDR1 is MGHRA and CDR2 is YSYEKL in the germline V gene. CDR3 protein: CASSQDQGRYTF. In DNA, the CDR3 is TGCGCCAGCAGCCAAGACCAGGGCCGATACACCTTC.

With respect to this clone: At one end the junction does not follow the germline gene, possibly because of a read error. This sequence joins TRBV7-2 and TRBJ2-7; 14 positions agree with TRBD2. Germline CDR1 reads SGHTA; CDR2 reads FQGNSA. The CDR3 loop spans 13 amino acids. As DNA, the CDR3 is TGTGCCAGCAGCTTAGTGGGGACTAGCGGGAGTGAATTC. Translated, it gives CASSLVGTSGSEF. The full variable domain, its missing parts supplied by reference TRBV7-2 and TRBJ2-7, is GAGVSQSPSNKVTEKGKDVELRCDPISGHTALYWYRQSLGQGLEFLIYFQGNSAPDKSGLPSDRFSAERTGGSVSTLTIQRTQQEDSAVYLCASSLVGTSGSEFGPGTRLTVT.

V is TRBV6-1 and J is TRBJ2-1; D ambiguous. The V gene lost 7 bases and the J gene lost 1 base, with 8 bases spanning the gap. CDR3 size: 13 residues. Per germline, CDR1 MNHNS and CDR2 SASEGT. DNA of the CDR3: TGTGCCAGCATCACCCTTTCCTACAATGAGCAGTTCTTC. Translation: CASITLSYNEQFF.

This chain joins TRBV11-3 and TRBJ2-2; 7 bases align to TRBD1. Per the germline V gene, CDR1 is SGHNT and CDR2 is YENEEA. This CDR3 is 15 amino acids long. Trimming cost V 4 bases and J 0 bases; bases outside gene matches: 2. The CDR3 region is CASSSTGTNTGELFF. Here the CDR3 DNA reads TGTGCCAGCAGCTCGACAGGGACGAACACCGGGGAGCTGTTTTTT.

The chain uses TRBV10-1 and TRBJ2-7, with D possibly matching TRBD2 (6 bases). Germline assignment: CDR1 WNHNN and CDR2 SYGVQD (reference sequence). The CDR3 has 14 amino acids. V gave up 5 bases and J gave up 1 base, with 12 bases separating them. In DNA form, the CDR3 reads TGCGCCAGCAGTCCGACGCGGGGTTCCTACGAGCAGTACTTC. Protein product: CASSPTRGSYEQYF.

The genes are TRBV9 and TRBJ1-2; no firm D call. CDR3 length equals 15 residues. Trimming removed 3 bases at V and 5 bases at J, with 17 bases between. Germline V gives CDR1 SGDLS, CDR2 YYNGEE. The DNA for the CDR3 is TGTGCCAGCAGCGAGTCAACCGCGGCAGCATATGGCTACACCTTC. Its protein product is CASSESTAAAYGYTF.

This CDR3 reads CASSPGIFSPLHF. CDR3 sequence (DNA): TGTGCCAGCAGTCCCGGGATTTTTTCACCCCTCCACTTT. The chain employs TRBV6-5 and TRBJ1-6; D is unclear. CDR3 length: 13 residues. Germline V gene data show CDR1 as MNHEY and CDR2 as SVGAGI. Trimming shortened V by 5 bases and J by 9 bases, and 11 bases separated the two germline ends.

This rearrangement joins TRBV11-3 to TRBJ2-5; a possible D gene is TRBD2 (6 bases). CDR1 is SGHNT, CDR2 YENEEA, per germline. CDR3 length: 14 residues. With 6 bases removed from V and 1 base from J, the gap between germline ends came to 12 bases. The CDR3: CASSRAGLQETQYF. CDR3 in DNA: TGTGCCAGCAGTAGGGCGGGACTCCAAGAGACCCAGTACTTC.

To note about this clone: This specimen includes other DNA sequences encoding the same CDR3. V usage is TRBV5-1 and J usage is TRBJ2-1; TRBD2 agrees at 9 bases. Losses at the gene ends were 5 bases for V and 0 bases for J; bases not matched to a gene: 3. Germline V gives CDR1 SGHRS, CDR2 YFSETQ. This CDR3 spans 15 amino acids. DNA for the CDR3: TGCGCCAGCAGTTATAGCGGGAGCTCCTACAATGAGCAGTTCTTC. Translation gives CASSYSGSSYNEQFF.

V and J are TRBV5-6 and TRBJ2-3; 11 bases are a match to TRBD2. Unmatched junction bases numbered 7, after V lost 1 base and J lost 6 bases. Germline CDR1 SGHDT, CDR2 YYEEEE. This CDR3 comprises 16 residues. CDR3 region: CASSLPGTSGPDTQYF. As DNA, the CDR3 is TGTGCCAGCAGCTTGCCCGGGACTAGCGGTCCGGATACGCAGTATTTT. Using reference TRBV5-6 and TRBJ2-3 for the parts outside the CDR3, the full variable domain is DAGVTQSPTHLIKTRGQQVTLRCSPKSGHDTVSWYQQALGQGPQFIFQYYEEEERQRGNFPDRFSGHQFPNYSSELNVNALLLGDSALYLCASSLPGTSGPDTQYFGPGTRLTVL.

The chain couples TRBV6-5 to TRBJ1-6, with no clear D. Germline V lookup: CDR1 MNHEY, CDR2 SVGAGI. The CDR3 length is 16 residues. V lost 0 bases and J 9 bases, leaving 15 bases between the germline ends. The CDR3 coding sequence is TGTGCCAGCAGTTACTCCCCCGTTGGATCATTTTCACCCCTCCACTTT. It yields the protein CASSYSPVGSFSPLHF.

The chain recombines TRBV5-1 with TRBJ2-1; the match to TRBD2 covers 12 bases. The CDR3 loop spans 15 amino acids. V shed 0 bases and J 12 bases; nucleotides not matched to a gene: 7. Per the germline V gene, CDR1 is SGHRS and CDR2 is YFSETQ. CDR3 DNA: TGCGCCAGCAGCTTGGAGCTAGCGGGAGGGCCGAGGCAGTTCTTC. Translated, it gives CASSLELAGGPRQFF.

This sequence joins TRBV6-4 and TRBJ1-2; D remains unclear. V lost 6 bases and J lost 5, with 10 bases in between. Germline CDR1 MRHNA, CDR2 SNTAGT. The CDR3 runs 12 residues. The CDR3 here is CASRKKWYGYTF. CDR3 nucleotides: TGTGCCAGCAGAAAGAAATGGTATGGCTACACCTTC.

This chain links TRBV5-6 with TRBJ2-5; 8 bases map to TRBD1. Germline V gives CDR1 SGHDT, CDR2 YYEEEE. V lost 7 bases, J lost 0 bases, and 5 bases stayed unmatched. The CDR3 has 14 amino acids. CDR3 in amino acids: CASYPGGYQETQYF. In nucleotides, the CDR3 is TGTGCCAGCTACCCAGGGGGCTACCAAGAGACCCAGTACTTC.

This chain connects TRBV10-1 to TRBJ1-4; 8 nucleotides match TRBD1. This CDR3 comprises 16 residues. J gave up 3 bases and V 10 bases, and 13 bases lay outside the gene matches. The germline V gene has CDR1 WNHNN and CDR2 SYGVQD (reference sequence). The CDR3, as DNA: TGCGCCACATGCCCTCCCCAGGGGGCGGCTAATGAAAAACTGTTTTTT. Its translation: CATCPPQGAANEKLFF.

V is TRBV6-5 and J is TRBJ1-5, with D unresolved. Trimming removed 5 bases at V and 3 bases at J, with 8 bases between. Germline CDR1 MNHEY, CDR2 SVGAGI. This CDR3 is 13 amino acids long. CDR3 coding DNA: TGTGCCAGCAGTCGGGCAGACAATCAGCCCCAGCATTTT. The encoded protein is CASSRADNQPQHF.

This chain uses TRBV7-6 with TRBJ1-1, with 9 bases that match TRBD1. The V gene's germline CDR1 is SGHVS and CDR2 FNYEAQ. J was trimmed by 8 bases and V by 0 bases; bases with no gene match: 1. The CDR3 spans 13 residues. CDR3 protein: CASSLAGTGEAFF. CDR3 DNA: TGTGCCAGCAGCTTAGCCGGGACAGGGGAAGCTTTCTTT.

With regard to this clone: Other nucleotide sequences from this sample produce the same CDR3. The V call is TRBV5-4, the J call TRBJ2-7; 9 bases map to TRBD1. Germline trimming cut 4 bases from V and 2 bases from J; bases unmatched to any gene: 4. This CDR3 has 14 amino acids. The germline V gene encodes CDR1 SGHNT and CDR2 YYREEE (reference sequence). CDR3 in amino acids: CASSTGQGTYEQYF. The CDR3 region has the DNA TGTGCCAGCAGCACGGGACAGGGCACCTACGAGCAGTACTTC.

The chain is built from TRBV4-3 and TRBJ1-5, with TRBD1 matching over 8 bases. V shed 3 bases and J 11 bases; nucleotides not matched to a gene: 3. Germline V gene sequence: CDR1 LGHNA, CDR2 YSLEER. CDR3 size: 12 residues. In DNA form, the CDR3 reads TGCGCCAGCAGCCACCCGACAGGGGCCCAGCATTTT. Its translation: CASSHPTGAQHF.

The chain recombines TRBV28 with TRBJ2-3; TRBD2 matches 7 bases. Germline values: CDR1 MDHEN, CDR2 SYDVKM. Trimming removed 3 bases from V and 11 bases from J; junction bases left unmatched: 5. The CDR3 sequence is 12 residues long. The CDR3 nucleotides are TGTGCCAGCAGTTTGGGACTACAGGAGCAGTATTTT. It is translated as CASSLGLQEQYF.

Comments on this clone: Other DNA sequences in the same sample also yield this CDR3. V usage is TRBV6-5 and J usage is TRBJ2-7; 8 bases map to TRBD1. The V gene end was trimmed by 6 bases and the J gene end by 0 bases; junction bases not matched to a gene: 4. The CDR3 is made up of 14 amino acids. CDR1 and CDR2 from the germline V gene are MNHEY and SVGAGI. CDR3 sequence (DNA): TGTGCCAGCAGGAGGACAGGGAGCTCCTACGAGCAGTACTTC. This sequence encodes CASRRTGSSYEQYF.

The rearrangement uses TRBV5-1 and TRBJ2-6; D might be TRBD1 (5 bases). Trimming removed 0 bases at V and 4 bases at J, with 11 bases between. Germline loops: CDR1 SGHRS, CDR2 YFSETQ. This CDR3 is built from 16 residues. CDR3 nucleotide sequence: TGCGCCAGCAGCTTGGTAGGGGCGGTGGGGGCCAACGTCCTGACTTTC. Its translation is CASSLVGAVGANVLTF.

The chain has TRBV7-6 and TRBJ2-2; 7 nucleotides agree with TRBD2. The length of the CDR3 is 14 residues. Trimming at V came to 5 bases and at J to 1 base, leaving 1 base not matched to a gene. Germline V lookup: CDR1 SGHVS, CDR2 FNYEAQ. This CDR3 is CASSPSGNTGELFF. In DNA form, the CDR3 reads TGTGCCAGCAGCCCTAGCGGGAACACCGGGGAGCTGTTTTTT. The entire variable domain, with the rest obtained from reference TRBV7-6 and TRBJ2-2, is as follows: GAGVSQSPRYKVTKRGQDVALRCDPISGHVSLYWYRQALGQGPEFLTYFNYEAQQDKSGLPNDRFSAERPEGSISTLTIQRTEQRDSAMYRCASSPSGNTGELFFGEGSRLTVL.

The chain employs TRBV4-1 and TRBJ1-4; D may be TRBD1 (6 bases). Between the trimmed V and J ends, which lost 1 base and 8 bases, there was a span of 14 bases. The length of the CDR3 is 15 residues. Germline V CDR1 and CDR2: MGHRA, YSYEKL. The CDR3 is CASSQGGALGEKLFF. In nucleotides, the CDR3 is TGCGCCAGCAGCCAAGGGGGGGCTTTAGGGGAAAAACTGTTTTTT.

In regard to this clone: In the same sample, other DNA sequences code for this CDR3. The genes are TRBV2 and TRBJ2-3; possible D gene TRBD2, 6 bases. This CDR3 has 14 amino acids. In germline, CDR1 is SNHLY, CDR2 FYNNEI. V lost 3 bases and J 0 bases, leaving 7 bases between the germline ends. CDR3 sequence (DNA): TGTGCCAGCAGTGAGCGGGGAAGCACAGATACGCAGTATTTT. Translating gives CASSERGSTDTQYF.

This chain links TRBV12-5 with TRBJ2-3; 10 bases align to TRBD2. Germline CDR1 reads LGHNT; CDR2 reads FRNRAP. CDR3 length equals 17 residues. The junction had 12 bases not matched to a gene; V was cut back by 7 bases and J by 2 bases. CDR3 residues: CASDDVPGLAYTDTQYF. CDR3 in DNA: TGTGCTAGTGACGACGTCCCGGGACTAGCGTACACAGATACGCAGTATTTT. The full variable domain, with the rest looked up from reference TRBV12-5 and TRBJ2-3, is DARVTQTPRHKVTEMGQEVTMRCQPILGHNTVFWYRQTMMQGLELLAYFRNRAPLDDSGMPKDRFSAEMPDATLATLKIQPSEPRDSAVYFCASDDVPGLAYTDTQYFGPGTRLTVL.

V and J are TRBV5-6 and TRBJ2-3; TRBD2 matches 13 bases. This CDR3 contains 16 residues. The V gene's germline CDR1 is SGHDT and CDR2 YYEEEE. V trimming: 4 bases; J trimming: 1 base; junction bases outside the gene matches: 3. This CDR3 is CASSILAGGRTDTQYF. The CDR3 DNA reads TGTGCCAGCAGCATACTAGCGGGAGGGCGCACAGATACGCAGTATTTT.

This chain connects TRBV29-1 to TRBJ1-2, with 10 bases identical to TRBD1. V was clipped by 4 bases and J by 4 bases; unmatched bases: 3. The CDR3 contains 13 residues. Germline CDR1 reads SQVTM; CDR2 reads ANQGSEA. CDR3 protein: CSVGDRGLYGYTF. The CDR3 region has the DNA TGCAGCGTTGGGGACAGGGGCCTCTATGGCTACACCTTC. The whole variable domain, filled in from reference TRBV29-1 and TRBJ1-2, reads SAVISQKPSRDICQRGTSLTIQCQVDSQVTMMFWYRQQPGQSLTLIATANQGSEATYESGFVIDKFPISRPNLTFSTLTVSNMSPEDSSIYLCSVGDRGLYGYTFGSGTRLTVV.